This TCR beta chain was found in a study of blood T cell repertoires in COVID-19. On the study more broadly: PBMCs, B-cell-depleted T cells, or T cells were the source of the cDNA or gDNA that made up the material.

Germline CDR1 reads MDHEN; CDR2 reads SYDVKM. The CDR3 is made up of 16 amino acids. V shed 6 bases, J shed 8 bases, and the junction held 14 bases outside the gene matches. The table came from immunoSEQ multiplex PCR; TCRdb's copy has only in-frame clones and leaves some out. Of 35,000 to 50,000 clones listed, about two thirds were seen once; the top ten hold under 6.5%. This chain connects TRBV28 to TRBJ1-4; 8 bases align to TRBD1. This clonotype was sampled from an older man with acute or convalescent COVID-19. Sample: peripheral blood. CDR3 amino acids: CASSSPPGQAREKLFF. CDR3 sequence (DNA): TGTGCCAGCAGCTCGCCCCCGGGACAGGCGAGGGAAAAACTGTTTTTT.